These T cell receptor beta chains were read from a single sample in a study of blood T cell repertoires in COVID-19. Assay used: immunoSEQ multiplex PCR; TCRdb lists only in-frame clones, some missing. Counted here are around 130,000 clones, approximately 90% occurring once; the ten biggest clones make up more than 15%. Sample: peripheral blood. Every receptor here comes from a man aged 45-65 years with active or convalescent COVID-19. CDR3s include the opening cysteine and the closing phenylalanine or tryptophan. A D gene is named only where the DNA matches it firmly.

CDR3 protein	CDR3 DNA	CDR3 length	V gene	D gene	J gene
CASSLAGTGELFF	TGCGCCAGCAGCTTGGCAGGTACCGGGGAGCTGTTTTTT	13	TRBV5-1	NA	TRBJ2-2
CASSESSGGWYNEQFF	TGCGCCAGCAGTGAGTCCAGCGGGGGGTGGTACAATGAGCAGTTCTTC	16	TRBV10-1	TRBD2	TRBJ2-1
CASSIGGGGRAAETQYF	TGTGCCAGTAGTATTGGTGGGGGCGGGAGGGCCGCAGAGACCCAGTACTTC	17	TRBV19	TRBD2	TRBJ2-5
CASGRGPGNTIYF	TGTGCTAGTGGCAGGGGACCTGGAAACACCATATATTTT	13	TRBV12-5	NA	TRBJ1-3
CASSGDSGLAGHPHTDTQYF	TGTGCCAGTAGTGGAGACTCCGGACTAGCGGGTCATCCCCACACAGATACGCAGTATTTT	20	TRBV19	TRBD2	TRBJ2-3
CASSIQGRTDTQYF	TGCGCCAGCAGCATACAGGGCCGCACAGATACGCAGTATTTT	14	TRBV4-1	NA	TRBJ2-3
CASSQRLAGQDTQYF	TGCGCCAGCAGCCAAAGACTAGCGGGACAAGATACGCAGTATTTT	15	TRBV4-1	TRBD2	TRBJ2-3
CASSIGQVYSNQPQHF	TGTGCCAGTAGTATCGGACAGGTCTATAGCAATCAGCCCCAGCATTTT	16	TRBV19	TRBD1	TRBJ1-5
CASSRTAREETQYF	TGTGCCAGCAGCCGGACAGCTAGAGAAGAGACCCAGTACTTC	14	TRBV7-2	NA	TRBJ2-5
CASSQDGGGSNRNEQYF	TGCGCCAGCAGCCAAGATGGAGGCGGGAGCAACCGTAACGAGCAGTACTTC	17	TRBV4-1	TRBD2	TRBJ2-7
CASSLEPGQGYTGELFF	TGCGCCAGCAGCTTGGAGCCGGGACAGGGATACACCGGGGAGCTGTTTTTT	17	TRBV5-1	TRBD1	TRBJ2-2
CSGGTGEGTQYF	TGCAGCGGAGGGACAGGGGAAGGGACCCAGTACTTC	12	TRBV29-1	TRBD1	TRBJ2-5